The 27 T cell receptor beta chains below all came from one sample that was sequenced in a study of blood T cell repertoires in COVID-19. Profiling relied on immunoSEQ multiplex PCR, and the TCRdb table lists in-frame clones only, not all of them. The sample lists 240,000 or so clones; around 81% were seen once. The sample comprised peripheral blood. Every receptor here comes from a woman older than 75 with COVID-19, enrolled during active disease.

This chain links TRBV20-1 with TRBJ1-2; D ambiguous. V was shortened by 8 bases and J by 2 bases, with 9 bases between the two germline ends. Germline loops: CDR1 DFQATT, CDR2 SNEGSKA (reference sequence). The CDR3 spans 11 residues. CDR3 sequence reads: CSTEQNYGYTF. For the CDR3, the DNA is TGCAGTACCGAACAGAACTATGGCTACACCTTC.

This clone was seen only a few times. The CDR3 protein is CASTPGRELFF. In DNA form, the CDR3 reads TGTGCCAGCACTCCTGGGCGGGAGCTGTTTTTT. This sequence joins TRBV2 and TRBJ2-2; D unclear. The V gene lost 7 bases and the J gene lost 9 bases, with 9 bases spanning the gap. From germline, CDR1 is SNHLY and CDR2 FYNNEI. The CDR3 is made up of 11 amino acids.

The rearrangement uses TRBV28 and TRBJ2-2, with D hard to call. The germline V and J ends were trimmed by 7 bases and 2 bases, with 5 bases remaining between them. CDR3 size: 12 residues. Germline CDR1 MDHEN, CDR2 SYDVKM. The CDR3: CASTLNTGELFF. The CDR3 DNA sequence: TGTGCCAGCACCTTAAACACCGGGGAGCTGTTTTTT. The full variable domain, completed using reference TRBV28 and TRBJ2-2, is DVKVTQSSRYLVKRTGEKVFLECVQDMDHENMFWYRQDPGLGLRLIYFSYDVKMKEKGDIPEGYSVSREKKERFSLILESASTNQTSMYLCASTLNTGELFFGEGSRLTVL.

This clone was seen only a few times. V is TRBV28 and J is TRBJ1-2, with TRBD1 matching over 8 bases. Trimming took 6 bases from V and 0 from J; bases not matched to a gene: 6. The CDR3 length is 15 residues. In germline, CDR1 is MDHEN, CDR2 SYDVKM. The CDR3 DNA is TGTGCCAGCAGGTCAGGGGGCGCTACTAACTATGGCTACACCTTC. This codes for CASRSGGATNYGYTF.

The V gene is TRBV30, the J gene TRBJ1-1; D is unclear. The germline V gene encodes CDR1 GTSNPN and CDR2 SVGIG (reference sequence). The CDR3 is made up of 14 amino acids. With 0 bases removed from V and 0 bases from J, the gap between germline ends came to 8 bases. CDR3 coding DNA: TGTGCCTGGAGTGTAGAACAGTTGAACACTGAAGCTTTCTTT. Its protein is CAWSVEQLNTEAFF. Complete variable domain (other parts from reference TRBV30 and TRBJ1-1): SQTIHQWPATLVQPVGSPLSLECTVEGTSNPNLYWYRQAAGRGLQLLFYSVGIGQISSEVPQNLSASRPQDRQFILSSKKLLLSDSGFYLCAWSVEQLNTEAFFGQGTRLTVV.

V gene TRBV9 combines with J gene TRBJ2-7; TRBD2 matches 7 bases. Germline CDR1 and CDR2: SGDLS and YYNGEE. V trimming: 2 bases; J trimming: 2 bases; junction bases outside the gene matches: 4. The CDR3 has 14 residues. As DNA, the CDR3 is TGTGCCAGCAGCGTGGGGGGGACTCCCTACGAGCAGTACTTC. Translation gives CASSVGGTPYEQYF. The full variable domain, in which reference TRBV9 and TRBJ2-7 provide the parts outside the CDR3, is DSGVTQTPKHLITATGQRVTLRCSPRSGDLSVYWYQQSLDQGLQFLIQYYNGEERAKGNILERFSAQQFPDLHSELNLSSLELGDSALYFCASSVGGTPYEQYFGPGTRLTVT.

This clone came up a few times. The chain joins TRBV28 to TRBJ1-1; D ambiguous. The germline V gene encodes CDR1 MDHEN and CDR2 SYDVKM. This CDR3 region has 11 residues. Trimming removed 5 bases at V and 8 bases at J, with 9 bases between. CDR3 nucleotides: TGTGCCAGCAGTCTGTATTCGGAAGCTTTCTTT. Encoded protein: CASSLYSEAFF.

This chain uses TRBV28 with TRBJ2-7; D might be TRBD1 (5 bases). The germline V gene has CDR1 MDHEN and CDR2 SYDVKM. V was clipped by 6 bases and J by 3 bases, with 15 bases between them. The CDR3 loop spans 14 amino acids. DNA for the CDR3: TGTGCCAGCAGGCTTCAACACGGACACTACGAGCAGTACTTC. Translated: CASRLQHGHYEQYF.

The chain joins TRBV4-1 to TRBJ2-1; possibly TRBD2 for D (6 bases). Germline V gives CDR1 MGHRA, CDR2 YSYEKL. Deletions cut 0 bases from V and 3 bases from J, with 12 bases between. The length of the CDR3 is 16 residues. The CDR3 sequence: CASSQDASSGYNEQFF. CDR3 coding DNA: TGCGCCAGCAGCCAAGATGCGAGTAGCGGCTACAATGAGCAGTTCTTC.

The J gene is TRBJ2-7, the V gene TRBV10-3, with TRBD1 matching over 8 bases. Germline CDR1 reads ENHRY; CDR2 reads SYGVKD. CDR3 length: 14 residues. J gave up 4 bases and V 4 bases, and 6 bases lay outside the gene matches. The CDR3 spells CAISAGQATYEQYF. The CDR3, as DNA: TGTGCCATCAGTGCGGGACAGGCGACATACGAGCAGTACTTC.

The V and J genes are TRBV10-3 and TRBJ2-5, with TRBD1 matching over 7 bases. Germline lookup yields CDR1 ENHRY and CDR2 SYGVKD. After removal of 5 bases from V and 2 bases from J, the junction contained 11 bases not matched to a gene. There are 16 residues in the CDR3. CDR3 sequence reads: CAISRGQDLVQETQYF. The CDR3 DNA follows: TGTGCCATCAGTCGCGGACAGGATCTAGTACAAGAGACCCAGTACTTC.

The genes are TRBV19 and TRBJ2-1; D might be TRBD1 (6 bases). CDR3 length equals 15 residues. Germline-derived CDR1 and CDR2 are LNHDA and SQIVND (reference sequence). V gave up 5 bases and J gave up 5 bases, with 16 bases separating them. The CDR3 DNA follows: TGTGCCAGTAGTTTGGGGGCCTTGGGCAACAATGAGCAGTTCTTC. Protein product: CASSLGALGNNEQFF.

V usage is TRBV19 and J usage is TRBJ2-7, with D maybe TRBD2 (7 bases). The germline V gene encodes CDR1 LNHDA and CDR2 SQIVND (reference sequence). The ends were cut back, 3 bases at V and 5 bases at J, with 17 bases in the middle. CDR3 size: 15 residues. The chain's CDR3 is CASSIGGGGRNEQYF. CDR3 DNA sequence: TGTGCCAGTAGTATTGGCGGGGGCGGGCGGAACGAGCAGTACTTC.

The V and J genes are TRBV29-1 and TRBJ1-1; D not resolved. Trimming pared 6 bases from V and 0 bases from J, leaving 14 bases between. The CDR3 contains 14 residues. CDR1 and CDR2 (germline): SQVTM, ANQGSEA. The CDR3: CSVVPRGLNTEAFF. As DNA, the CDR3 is TGCAGCGTCGTACCCAGAGGGTTGAACACTGAAGCTTTCTTT.

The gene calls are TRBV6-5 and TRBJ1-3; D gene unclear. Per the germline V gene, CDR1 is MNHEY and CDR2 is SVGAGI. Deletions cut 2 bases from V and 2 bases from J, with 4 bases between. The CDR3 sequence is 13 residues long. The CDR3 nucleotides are TGTGCCAGCAGTTACACTACTGGAAACACCATATATTTT. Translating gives CASSYTTGNTIYF.

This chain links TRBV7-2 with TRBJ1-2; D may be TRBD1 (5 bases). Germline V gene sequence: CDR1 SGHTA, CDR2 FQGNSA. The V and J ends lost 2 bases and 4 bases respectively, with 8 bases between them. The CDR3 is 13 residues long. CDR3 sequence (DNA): TGTGCCAGCAGCTTACAGGGTCTCTATGGCTACACCTTC. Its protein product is CASSLQGLYGYTF.

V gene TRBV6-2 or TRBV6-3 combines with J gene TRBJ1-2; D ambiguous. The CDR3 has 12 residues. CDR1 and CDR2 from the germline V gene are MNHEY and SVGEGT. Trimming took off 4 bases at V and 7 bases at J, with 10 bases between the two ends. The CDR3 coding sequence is TGTGCCAGCAGTTGGGCAACGGCTGGCTACACCTTC. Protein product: CASSWATAGYTF.

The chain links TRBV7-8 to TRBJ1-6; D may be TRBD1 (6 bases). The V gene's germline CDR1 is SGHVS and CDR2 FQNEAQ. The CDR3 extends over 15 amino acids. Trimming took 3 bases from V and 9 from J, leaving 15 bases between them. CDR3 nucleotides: TGTGCCAGCAGCTTGGAGCAAAAAGGGGGTTCACCCCTCCACTTT. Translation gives CASSLEQKGGSPLHF. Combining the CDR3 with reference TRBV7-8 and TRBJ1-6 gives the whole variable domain GAGVSQSPRYKVAKRGQDVALRCDPISGHVSLFWYQQALGQGPEFLTYFQNEAQLDKSGLPSDRFFAERPEGSVSTLKIQRTQQEDSAVYLCASSLEQKGGSPLHFGNGTRLTVT.

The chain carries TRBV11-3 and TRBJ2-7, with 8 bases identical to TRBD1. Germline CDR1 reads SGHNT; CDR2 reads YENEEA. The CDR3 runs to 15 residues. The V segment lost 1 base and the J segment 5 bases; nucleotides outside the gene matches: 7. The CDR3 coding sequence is TGTGCCAGCAGCTTAGTAACCCAGGGGGCGGACGAGCAGTACTTC. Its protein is CASSLVTQGADEQYF. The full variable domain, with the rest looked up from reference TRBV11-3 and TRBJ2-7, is EAGVVQSPRYKIIEKKQPVAFWCNPISGHNTLYWYLQNLGQGPELLIRYENEEAVDDSQLPKDRFSAERLKGVDSTLKIQPAELGDSAVYLCASSLVTQGADEQYFGPGTRLTVT.

The CDR3 DNA sequence: TGTGCCAGCAGTGAAACGACAGGTGCGGGGGAGCTGTTTTTT. Encoded protein: CASSETTGAGELFF. This chain joins TRBV6-1 and TRBJ2-2; D might be TRBD1 (6 bases). The CDR3 consists of 14 residues. V lost 2 bases to trimming and J lost 8 bases, with 12 bases between them. Germline loops: CDR1 MNHNS, CDR2 SASEGT.

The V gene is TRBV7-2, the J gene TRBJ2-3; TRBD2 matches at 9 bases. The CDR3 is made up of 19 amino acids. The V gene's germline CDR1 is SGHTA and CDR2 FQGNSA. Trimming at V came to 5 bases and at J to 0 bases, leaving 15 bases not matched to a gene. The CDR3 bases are TGTGCCAGCAGCCCTATTCGGGGGACTCTAGCGGGGAGCACAGATACGCAGTATTTT. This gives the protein CASSPIRGTLAGSTDTQYF.

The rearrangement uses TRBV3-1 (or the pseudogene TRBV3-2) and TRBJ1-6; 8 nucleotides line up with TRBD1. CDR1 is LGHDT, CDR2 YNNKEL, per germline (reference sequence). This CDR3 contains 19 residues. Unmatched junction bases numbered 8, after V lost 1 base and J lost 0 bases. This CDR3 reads CASSQGAQGAVSYNSPLHF. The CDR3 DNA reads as TGTGCCAGCAGCCAAGGGGCTCAGGGGGCAGTCTCCTATAATTCACCCCTCCACTTT.

CDR3: CASSTDLGNTIYF. Written as DNA, the CDR3 is TGTGCCAGCAGTACCGACTTGGGAAACACCATATATTTT. The gene calls are TRBV2 and TRBJ1-3; D unclear. The germline CDR1 and CDR2 sequences are SNHLY and FYNNEI. The CDR3 has 13 residues. V dropped 5 bases and J dropped 4 bases, with 9 bases sitting between them.

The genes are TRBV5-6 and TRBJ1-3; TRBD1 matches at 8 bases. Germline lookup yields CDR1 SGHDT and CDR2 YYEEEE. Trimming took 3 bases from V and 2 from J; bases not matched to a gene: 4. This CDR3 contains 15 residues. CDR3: CASSYRGLAGNTIYF. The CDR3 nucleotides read TGTGCCAGCAGCTACAGGGGGTTGGCTGGAAACACCATATATTTT.

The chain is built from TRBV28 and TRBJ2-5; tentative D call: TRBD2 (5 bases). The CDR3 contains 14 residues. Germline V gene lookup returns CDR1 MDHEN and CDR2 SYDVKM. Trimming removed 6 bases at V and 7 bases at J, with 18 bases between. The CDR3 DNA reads TGTGCCAGCAGGCTAATTAAGGCCCGGGGGACCCAGTACTTC. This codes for CASRLIKARGTQYF.

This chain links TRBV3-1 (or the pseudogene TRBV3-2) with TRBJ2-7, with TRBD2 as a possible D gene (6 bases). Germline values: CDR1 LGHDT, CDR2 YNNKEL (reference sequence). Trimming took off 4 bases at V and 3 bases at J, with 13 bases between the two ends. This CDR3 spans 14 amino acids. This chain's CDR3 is CASSRGLFRYEQYF. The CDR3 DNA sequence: TGTGCCAGCAGCCGTGGACTATTTCGCTACGAGCAGTACTTC.

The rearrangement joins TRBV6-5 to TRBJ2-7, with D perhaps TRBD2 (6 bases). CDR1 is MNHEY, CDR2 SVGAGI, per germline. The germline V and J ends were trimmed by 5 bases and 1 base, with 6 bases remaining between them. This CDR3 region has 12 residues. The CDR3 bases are TGTGCCAGCAGTCGGGGGTCCTACGAGCAGTACTTC. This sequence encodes CASSRGSYEQYF.